This T cell receptor (beta chain) was profiled in a study of control samples from healthy donors and cancer patients. Method: immunoSEQ multiplex PCR; TCRdb's copy keeps in-frame clones and lacks some. This table has some 110,000 clones, 83% appearing once. CDR1 and CDR2 from the germline V gene are KGHDR and SFDVKD. Trimming at V came to 4 bases and at J to 8 bases, leaving 5 bases not matched to a gene. The CDR3 contains 13 residues. The V gene is TRBV24-1, the J gene TRBJ1-2; 8 nucleotides agree with TRBD1. The TCR comes from a woman aged 45-65 years in good health. Material: blood. The chain's CDR3 is CATSDYRGSGYTF. The CDR3 coding sequence is TGTGCCACCAGTGACTACAGGGGGAGCGGCTACACCTTC.